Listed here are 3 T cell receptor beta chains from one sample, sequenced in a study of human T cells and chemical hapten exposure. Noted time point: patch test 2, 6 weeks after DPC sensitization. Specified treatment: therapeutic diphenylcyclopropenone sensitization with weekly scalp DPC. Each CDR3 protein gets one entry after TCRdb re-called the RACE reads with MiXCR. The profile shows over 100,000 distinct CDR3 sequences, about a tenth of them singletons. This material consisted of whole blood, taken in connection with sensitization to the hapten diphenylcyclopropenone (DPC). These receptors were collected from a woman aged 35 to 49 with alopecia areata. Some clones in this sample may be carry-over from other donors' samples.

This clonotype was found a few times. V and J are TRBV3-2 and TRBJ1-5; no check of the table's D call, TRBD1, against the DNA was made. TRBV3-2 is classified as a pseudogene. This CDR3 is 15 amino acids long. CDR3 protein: CASSQTGVFNQPQHF. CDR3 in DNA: TGTGCCAGCAGCCAGACAGGGGTCTTCAATCAGCCCCAGCATTTT.

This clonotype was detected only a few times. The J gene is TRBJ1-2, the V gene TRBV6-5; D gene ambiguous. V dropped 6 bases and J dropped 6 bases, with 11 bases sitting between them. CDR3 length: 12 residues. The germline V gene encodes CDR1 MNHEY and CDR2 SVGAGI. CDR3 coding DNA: TGTGCCAGCAGAGCCACGGTGGATGGCTACACCTTC. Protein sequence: CASRATVDGYTF.

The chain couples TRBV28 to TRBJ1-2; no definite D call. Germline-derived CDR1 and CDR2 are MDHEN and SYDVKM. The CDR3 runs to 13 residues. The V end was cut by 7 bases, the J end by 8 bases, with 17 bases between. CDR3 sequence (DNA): TGTGCCAGCAAAAGCACCGGGGTCCGAGGCTACACCTTC. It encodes CASKSTGVRGYTF.